These T cell receptor beta chains were read from a single sample in a study of OX40 agonist ivuxolimab in advanced cancers. Assay used: immunoSEQ multiplex PCR; TCRdb lists only in-frame clones, some missing. This sample has approximately 80,000 clones; less than 95% occur once, and the top ten carry under 9.5%. The sequencing here drew on CD4+ or CD8+ T cells sorted from blood, taken in a trial of the OX40 agonist ivuxolimab. These receptors were obtained from an adult with an advanced solid tumor such as melanoma, head and neck, liver or kidney cancer. Both conserved end residues are part of each CDR3. The order of the fields is CDR3 DNA, CDR3 protein, D gene, J gene, V gene, clone size. A D gene is named only where the DNA matches it firmly. Size tells how often a clone was seen (once, few, many) or the class of an expanded clone, and some rows leave it out.

TGTGCCAGCAGCTCGGATCTGTTGAACAATGAGCAGTTCTTC | CASSSDLLNNEQFF | . | TRBJ2-1 | TRBV13 | .
TGTGCCAGCAGCTCCCGGGGGGGGATACATTACAATGAGCAGTTCTTC | CASSSRGGIHYNEQFF | TRBD2 | TRBJ2-1 | TRBV13 | once
TGCGCCAGCAGCTCCGGGACTAGCGGGGCCCGCTCCTACAATGAGCAGTTCTTC | CASSSGTSGARSYNEQFF | TRBD2 | TRBJ2-1 | TRBV5-1 | .
TGTGCCAGCAGCCAAGTTTACGGGGGGACCTATGGCTACACCTTC | CASSQVYGGTYGYTF | . | TRBJ1-2 | TRBV4-2 | .
TGTGCCAGCAGCTTAGACGCGTGGCAGCCCCAGCATTTT | CASSLDAWQPQHF | . | TRBJ1-5 | TRBV11-3 | once
TGTGCCTGGAGGCGCCCTAAATCCGACACTGAAGCTTTCTTT | CAWRRPKSDTEAFF | . | TRBJ1-1 | TRBV30 | .
TGCAGTGCTAGAGATCAAGAGACCCAGTACTTC | CSARDQETQYF | . | TRBJ2-5 | TRBV20-1 | .
TGTGCCAGCAGCTTGGGTAGGGAGCTGTTTTTT | CASSLGRELFF | . | TRBJ2-2 | TRBV5-4 | .
TGTGCCGCCCGACGGAACACTGAAGCTTTCTTT | CAARRNTEAFF | . | TRBJ1-1 | TRBV19 | .
TGCGCCAGCAGCCAAGGTACTAGCGGGGATTACAATGAGCAGTTCTTC | CASSQGTSGDYNEQFF | TRBD2 | TRBJ2-1 | TRBV4-3 | .
TGTGCCAGCAGCCCCACCGGCGACCCTTACAATGAGCAGTTCTTC | CASSPTGDPYNEQFF | . | TRBJ2-1 | TRBV9 | .
TGTGCCAGCAGCTTAGCGCGGGTACAGGGCGGCGAGCAGTACTTC | CASSLARVQGGEQYF | . | TRBJ2-7 | TRBV7-2 | .
TGTGCCAGCAGTCCCCTGCCGGGGGAGAGCTCTGGGGCCAACGTCCTGACTTTC | CASSPLPGESSGANVLTF | . | TRBJ2-6 | TRBV27 | .
TGTGCCAGCAGCGCCTGGTGGACAGGGGTTGCCAATGAGCAGTTCTTC | CASSAWWTGVANEQFF | TRBD1 | TRBJ2-1 | TRBV9 | .
TGTGCCAGCACCTCCGAGGGGTGGGGCTACACCTTC | CASTSEGWGYTF | . | TRBJ1-2 | TRBV28 | .
TGTGCCAGCAGCCCCGACAGGGGGTATGAGCAGTTCTTC | CASSPDRGYEQFF | TRBD1 | TRBJ2-1 | TRBV4-2 | .
TGTGCCAGCTCGACCGTGGATGCGGGCTACACCTTC | CASSTVDAGYTF | . | TRBJ1-2 | TRBV9 | .
TGTGCCTGGCGGATGGAGGGACTAAATAATTCACCCCTCCACTTT | CAWRMEGLNNSPLHF | . | TRBJ1-6 | TRBV30 | .
TGTGCCACCAGCATTAACAGGGGTTTCGAGCAGTACTTC | CATSINRGFEQYF | TRBD1 | TRBJ2-7 | TRBV15 | .
TGTGCCAGCAGCGTAGGGTCGGGGTCCTACGAGCAGTACTTC | CASSVGSGSYEQYF | . | TRBJ2-7 | TRBV9 | .
TGCGCCAGCAGCCTCCAGGGGCCCGGGAATGAGCAGTTCTTC | CASSLQGPGNEQFF | . | TRBJ2-1 | TRBV5-1 | .
TGTGCCAGCAGTTACCTGTCCTACAATGAGCAGTTCTTC | CASSYLSYNEQFF | . | TRBJ2-1 | TRBV6-6 | .
TGCGCCAGCAGCTCTACCGGGGTACCAGAAAAACTGTTTTTT | CASSSTGVPEKLFF | . | TRBJ1-4 | TRBV5-1 | .
TGTGCCAGCAGTTCCGGGTTCGGGGCCAACGTCCTGACTTTC | CASSSGFGANVLTF | . | TRBJ2-6 | TRBV27 | once
TGTGCCAGCAGCCAAGAGGGACTAGCACTAGACAATGAGCAGTTCTTC | CASSQEGLALDNEQFF | TRBD2 | TRBJ2-1 | TRBV4-2 | .
TGTGCCAGCAGTTTAGGTCCGGGGGCCTACACAGATACGCAGTATTTT | CASSLGPGAYTDTQYF | . | TRBJ2-3 | TRBV27 | .
TGTGCCAGCAGCCCCGGGACAGGCAATCAGCCCCAGCATTTT | CASSPGTGNQPQHF | TRBD1 | TRBJ1-5 | TRBV7-9 | .
TGTGCCAGCAGGGGGGGGCAAAGCACAGATACGCAGTATTTT | CASRGGQSTDTQYF | . | TRBJ2-3 | TRBV6-1 | few
TGTGCCAGTAGTATAGTTGGGTACACTGAAGCTTTCTTT | CASSIVGYTEAFF | . | TRBJ1-1 | TRBV19 | .
TGTGCCAGCAGTTCCCATAGCTGGGGTCAGCCCCAGCATTTT | CASSSHSWGQPQHF | . | TRBJ1-5 | TRBV28 | .
TGTGCCAGCAGGTTCTTTGAAGAGACCCAGTACTTC | CASRFFEETQYF | . | TRBJ2-5 | TRBV2 | .
TGCGCCAGCAGCCAAGGGTTCGAGGCAGTAAATCAGCCCCAGCATTTT | CASSQGFEAVNQPQHF | . | TRBJ1-5 | TRBV4-3 | few
TGTGCCAGCAGCTTGGCCGCCGGGTGGCCCCAGCATTTT | CASSLAAGWPQHF | . | TRBJ1-5 | TRBV5-6 | .
TGCGCCAGCAGCCAAGATTACCAGATGGCCAATGAGCAGTTCTTC | CASSQDYQMANEQFF | . | TRBJ2-1 | TRBV4-3 | .
TGCGCCAGCAGCTTAGTGCTACAGGTTCTCTCTGGGGCCAACGTCCTGACTTTC | CASSLVLQVLSGANVLTF | . | TRBJ2-6 | TRBV5-1 | .
TGTGCCAGCAGTTACAGGGGGGGAGACACAGATACGCAGTATTTT | CASSYRGGDTDTQYF | . | TRBJ2-3 | TRBV28 | .
TGTGCCAGCAGCTTGGGGGACGATACGCAGTATTTT | CASSLGDDTQYF | . | TRBJ2-3 | TRBV5-6 | .
TGTGCCAGTAGTATAACTTGGACCGGGGAGCTGTTTTTT | CASSITWTGELFF | . | TRBJ2-2 | TRBV19 | .
TGTGCCAGCAGCTTAGTGGGGGACGAGCAGTACTTC | CASSLVGDEQYF | . | TRBJ2-7 | TRBV7-9 | .
TGTGCCAGCAGTACGCGGGACAGGGGGTCGCCTGAAGCTTTCTTT | CASSTRDRGSPEAFF | TRBD1 | TRBJ1-1 | TRBV6-5 | .
TGTGCCAGCAGCGTTGATTTAAGCGGGCCCGAGCAGTTCTTC | CASSVDLSGPEQFF | . | TRBJ2-1 | TRBV9 | .
TGTGCCAGCAGTACACAGGGGGGGAATTCACCCCTCCACTTT | CASSTQGGNSPLHF | TRBD1 | TRBJ1-6 | TRBV27 | .
TGTGCCAGCAGCCCTCAATTTGACGCTGGTGGTGTTTCACCCCTCCACTTT | CASSPQFDAGGVSPLHF | . | TRBJ1-6 | TRBV9 | once
TGTGCCAGCAGCTTAGGGACCGCTGAAGCTTTCTTT | CASSLGTAEAFF | . | TRBJ1-1 | TRBV7-9 | .
TGTGCCAGCAGCAGGTTTGGGGGCACTGAAGCTTTCTTT | CASSRFGGTEAFF | . | TRBJ1-1 | TRBV7-3 | .
TGCAGCGTTGAGGTGGGACTACCCTACAATGAGCAGTTCTTC | CSVEVGLPYNEQFF | TRBD2 | TRBJ2-1 | TRBV29-1 | .
TGTGCCAGCAGCCAAGTCGAGACTCCTGGATGGGATACGCAGTATTTT | CASSQVETPGWDTQYF | . | TRBJ2-3 | TRBV4-2 | few
TGTGCCAGCAGCTGGACCCACACAGATACGCAGTATTTT | CASSWTHTDTQYF | . | TRBJ2-3 | TRBV7-9 | .
TGTGCCAGCAGCTTAGGATATCGGCTAGCGGGAGATTTTGAGCAGTTCTTC | CASSLGYRLAGDFEQFF | TRBD2 | TRBJ2-1 | TRBV11-2 | .
TGTGCCAGCAGCGTAGAGGGCGGCGGTGAGCAGTTCTTC | CASSVEGGGEQFF | . | TRBJ2-1 | TRBV9 | .
TGTGCCAGCAGCTTAGATCTTAACAGCAATACGCAGTATTTT | CASSLDLNSNTQYF | . | TRBJ2-3 | TRBV11-3 | .
TGTGCCAGCAGTGACATGGGGGGGGTTTACAATGAGCAGTTCTTC | CASSDMGGVYNEQFF | TRBD2 | TRBJ2-1 | TRBV25-1 | .
TGTGCCAGCAGCGTAGGTTCCGGGGAGCTGTTTTTT | CASSVGSGELFF | . | TRBJ2-2 | TRBV9 | .
TGCGCCAGCAGCGGAAGCCGGACAGGGGTAGACAATGAGCAGTTCTTC | CASSGSRTGVDNEQFF | TRBD1 | TRBJ2-1 | TRBV5-1 | .
TGTGCCAGCAGCCCCCGTACAGGGACCTATGGCTACACCTTC | CASSPRTGTYGYTF | . | TRBJ1-2 | TRBV13 | .